The clone carrying this TCR beta chain has just a few counts. The data belong to a study of glioma-infiltrating T cells. This CDR3 has 16 residues. The V gene end was trimmed by 0 bases and the J gene end by 3 bases; junction bases not matched to a gene: 5. From germline, CDR1 is MGHRA and CDR2 YSYEKL. Amplification of TCR alpha and beta CDR3 regions from RNA used iRepertoire nested multiplex PCR. Input was 100-400 ng of tissue mRNA or PBMC total RNA. From the multiplex PCR reads, TCRdb called clonotypes with MiXCR, one entry per CDR3 protein. The sample records some 180,000 distinct CDR3 sequences, over 25% being singletons.

Sequenced input: glioma tissue, nonneoplastic brain tissue, or PBMCs (not recorded which). The J gene is TRBJ2-5, the V gene TRBV4-1; 9 bases match TRBD2. This TCR derives from a human donor with low-grade glioma or glioblastoma, undergoing nonglioma brain surgery, or in good health (not recorded which). Here the CDR3 DNA reads TGCGCCAGCAGCCAAGACCCAGCGGGGGGTAAAGAGACCCAGTACTTC. It specifies CASSQDPAGGKETQYF.